This T cell receptor (beta chain) originates from a study of blood T cell repertoires in COVID-19. Study-wide background: Acute-phase and convalescent COVID-19 samples originated in the United States, Italy and Spain. The analysed material was cDNA or gDNA that came from T cells, B-cell-depleted T cells, or PBMCs.

This CDR3 spans 17 amino acids. Trimming removed 5 bases from V and 0 bases from J, with 18 bases in between. CDR1 SGHDN and CDR2 FVKESK come from the germline V gene. This clone came up a few times. Authors' processing steps: Amplification from reference gene primers served as the basis for estimated nucleated cell counts. Generated by immunoSEQ multiplex PCR, the TCRdb table keeps only in-frame clones and is missing some. That table supplies the V and J calls and clone size; D and trimming were determined from the DNA. The sample lists 150,000 or so clones; 84% were seen once. The clonotype comes from a woman older than 75 with acute or convalescent COVID-19. J is TRBJ2-3 and V is TRBV14, with D possibly being TRBD2 (6 bases). Sequenced: peripheral blood. CDR3 nucleotides: TGTGCCAGCAGCGGAACACGGGGGAGAGTAAGCACAGATACGCAGTATTTT. It translates to CASSGTRGRVSTDTQYF.